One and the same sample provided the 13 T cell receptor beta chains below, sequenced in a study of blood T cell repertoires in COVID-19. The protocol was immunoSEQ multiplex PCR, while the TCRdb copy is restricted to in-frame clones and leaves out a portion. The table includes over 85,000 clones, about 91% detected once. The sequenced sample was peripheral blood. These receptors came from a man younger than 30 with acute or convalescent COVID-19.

The CDR3 DNA follows: TGCGCCAGCAGCTCCACCCCATCCGAGAATGAGCAGTTCTTC. Its translation is CASSSTPSENEQFF. The chain uses TRBV5-1 and TRBJ2-1; D gene unclear. There are 14 residues in the CDR3. The V gene lost 3 bases and the J gene lost 7 bases, with 14 bases spanning the gap. Germline CDR1 and CDR2: SGHRS and YFSETQ.

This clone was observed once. CDR3 in DNA: TGTGCCTGGAGTTTAACCCTCCGGCAGGGGAATTCACCCCTCCACTTT. Translating gives CAWSLTLRQGNSPLHF. This sequence joins TRBV30 and TRBJ1-6, with D perhaps matching TRBD1 (6 bases). CDR1 and CDR2 from the germline V gene are GTSNPN and SVGIG (reference sequence). The CDR3 consists of 16 residues. The germline V and J ends were trimmed by 2 bases and 7 bases, with 18 bases remaining between them.

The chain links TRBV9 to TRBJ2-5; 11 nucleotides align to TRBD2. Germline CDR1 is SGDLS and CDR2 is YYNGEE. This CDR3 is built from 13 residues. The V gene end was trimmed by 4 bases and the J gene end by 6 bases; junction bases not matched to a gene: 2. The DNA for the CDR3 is TGTGCCAGCAGCCTAGCGGGGGGAAAGACCCAGTACTTC. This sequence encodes CASSLAGGKTQYF.

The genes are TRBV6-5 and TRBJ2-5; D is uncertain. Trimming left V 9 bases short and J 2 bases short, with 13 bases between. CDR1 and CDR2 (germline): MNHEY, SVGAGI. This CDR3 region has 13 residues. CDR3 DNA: TGTGCCAGTCACCCCGAGTATCAAGAGACCCAGTACTTC. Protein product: CASHPEYQETQYF.

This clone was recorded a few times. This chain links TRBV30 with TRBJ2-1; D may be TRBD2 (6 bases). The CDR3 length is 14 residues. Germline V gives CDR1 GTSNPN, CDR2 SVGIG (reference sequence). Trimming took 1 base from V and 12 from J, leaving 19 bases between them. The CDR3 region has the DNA TGTGCCTGGAGTGGGGGACTCTCCTCTAGTAGGCAGTTCTTC. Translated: CAWSGGLSSSRQFF.

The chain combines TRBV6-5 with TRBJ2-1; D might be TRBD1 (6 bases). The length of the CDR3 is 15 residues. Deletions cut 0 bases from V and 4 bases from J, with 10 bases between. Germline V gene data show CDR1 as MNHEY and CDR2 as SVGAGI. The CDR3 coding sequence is TGTGCCAGCAGTTACTCGGGGACACCGTACAATGAGCAGTTCTTC. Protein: CASSYSGTPYNEQFF.

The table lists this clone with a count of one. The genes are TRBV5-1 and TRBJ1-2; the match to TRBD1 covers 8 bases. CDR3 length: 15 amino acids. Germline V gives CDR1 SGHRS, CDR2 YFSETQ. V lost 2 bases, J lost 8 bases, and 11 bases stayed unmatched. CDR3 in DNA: TGCGCCAGCAGCTTCGAAACAGGGGGTAGTGGCGGCTACACCTTC. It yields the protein CASSFETGGSGGYTF.

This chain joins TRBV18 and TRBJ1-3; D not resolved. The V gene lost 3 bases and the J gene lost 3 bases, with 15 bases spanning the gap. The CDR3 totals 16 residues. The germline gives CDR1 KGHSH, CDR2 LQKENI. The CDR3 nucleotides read TGTGCCAGCTCACCTACCCCGGGTGGACTTGGAAACACCATATATTTT. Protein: CASSPTPGGLGNTIYF.

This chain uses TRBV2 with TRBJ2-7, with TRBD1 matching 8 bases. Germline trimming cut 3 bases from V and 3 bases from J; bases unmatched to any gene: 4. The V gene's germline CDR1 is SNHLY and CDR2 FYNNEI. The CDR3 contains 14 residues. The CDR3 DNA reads TGTGCCAGCAGTGAGCAGGGGGCTAGCTACGAGCAGTACTTC. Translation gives CASSEQGASYEQYF.

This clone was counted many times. CDR3 in amino acids: CASSPRQATSYEQYF. CDR3 coding DNA: TGTGCCAGCTCACCTCGACAGGCAACCTCCTACGAGCAGTACTTC. V gene TRBV18 combines with J gene TRBJ2-7, with D perhaps TRBD1 (6 bases). The CDR3 is 15 amino acids. V gave up 3 bases and J gave up 0 bases, with 12 bases separating them. Germline loops: CDR1 KGHSH, CDR2 LQKENI.

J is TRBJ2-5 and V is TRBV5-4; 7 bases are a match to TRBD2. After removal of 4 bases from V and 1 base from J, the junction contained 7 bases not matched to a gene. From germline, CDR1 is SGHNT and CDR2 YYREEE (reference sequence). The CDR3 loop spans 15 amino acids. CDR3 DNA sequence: TGTGCCAGCAGCCCATCCGGGACTATCCAAGAGACCCAGTACTTC. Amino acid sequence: CASSPSGTIQETQYF.

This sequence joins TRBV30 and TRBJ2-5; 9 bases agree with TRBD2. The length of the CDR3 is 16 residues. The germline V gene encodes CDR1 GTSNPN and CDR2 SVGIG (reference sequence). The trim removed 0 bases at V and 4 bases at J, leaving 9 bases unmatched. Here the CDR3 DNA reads TGTGCCTGGAGTGTTGGCGGGGGGGCCGGAGGAGAGACCCAGTACTTC. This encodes CAWSVGGGAGGETQYF.

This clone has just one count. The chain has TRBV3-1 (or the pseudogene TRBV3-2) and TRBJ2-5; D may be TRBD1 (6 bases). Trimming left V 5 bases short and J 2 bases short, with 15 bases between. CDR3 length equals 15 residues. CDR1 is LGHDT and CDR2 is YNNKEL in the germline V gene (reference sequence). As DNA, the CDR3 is TGTGCCAGCAGCTTTAACCAGGGGCAACAAGAGACCCAGTACTTC. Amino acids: CASSFNQGQQETQYF.